Included here is one T cell receptor beta chain sequence, with context. A clone one base away is much larger, so this may be a read error. Thyroid ultrasound, orbital computed tomography, TRAb, serum thyroxine and clinical symptoms formed the basis of diagnosis. The source of the PBMCs was approximately 9.5 ml of fresh peripheral blood. Researchers took RNA transcripts and amplified TCR beta CDR3 regions from them. An opening RT-PCR round employed HTBI primers and preceded a second-round multiplex PCR. TCRdb passed the multiplex PCR reads through MiXCR, listing each CDR3 protein once. The table records hundreds of thousands of distinct CDR3 sequences, 22% of them present only once. The data were taken from a study of Graves' ophthalmopathy and Graves' hyperthyroidism. Study-level background: Specimen type is peripheral blood, obtained at initial diagnosis before any treatment.

This TCR was recovered from a woman aged 18-29 years with stable Graves' hyperthyroidism. Some clones in this sample may be carry-over from other donors' samples. The sequenced material came from peripheral blood.

The CDR3 DNA reads TGTGCCAGTGCCGGGACAGGGGATTCACACCTCCACTTT. This gives the protein CASAGTGDSHLHF. V gene TRBV2 combines with J gene TRBJ1-6; 10 bases fit TRBD1. From germline, CDR1 is SNHLY and CDR2 FYNNEI. The CDR3 is 13 residues long.